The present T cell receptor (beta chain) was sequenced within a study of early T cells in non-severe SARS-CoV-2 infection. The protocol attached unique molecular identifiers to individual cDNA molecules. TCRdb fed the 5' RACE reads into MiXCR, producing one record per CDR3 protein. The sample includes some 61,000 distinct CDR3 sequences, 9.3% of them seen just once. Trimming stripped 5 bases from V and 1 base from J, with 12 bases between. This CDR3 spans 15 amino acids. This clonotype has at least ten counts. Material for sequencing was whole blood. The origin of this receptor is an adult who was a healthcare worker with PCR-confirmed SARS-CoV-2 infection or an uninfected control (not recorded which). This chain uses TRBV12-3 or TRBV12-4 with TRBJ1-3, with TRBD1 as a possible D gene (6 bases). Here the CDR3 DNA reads TGTGCCAGCAGTACCCGGGGGGCTTCTGGAAACACCATATATTTT. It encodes CASSTRGASGNTIYF.